A selection of T cell receptor beta chains follows, all from one sample in a study of blood T cell repertoires in COVID-19. TCRdb keeps only in-frame clones here, not all; method: immunoSEQ multiplex PCR. The data show over 55,000 clones, roughly 86% seen once. Sequencing was performed on peripheral blood. These receptors all come from a human donor with active COVID-19. The donor label of this sample is uncertain. Both conserved end residues are part of each CDR3. The order of the fields is D gene, V gene, clone size, J gene, CDR3 protein, CDR3 DNA. A D gene is named only where the DNA matches it firmly. Rows may omit the clone size; those that give it use once, few, many or a size class.

d_call: NA; v_call: TRBV18; clone_size: NA; j_call: TRBJ2-7; cdr3_aa: CASSPRDSSYEQYF; cdr3_nt: TGTGCCAGCTCACCTCGAGACAGCTCCTACGAGCAGTACTTC
d_call: NA; v_call: TRBV28; clone_size: NA; j_call: TRBJ2-3; cdr3_aa: CASSSPPSLTDTQYF; cdr3_nt: TGTGCCAGCAGCAGTCCACCCTCCCTCACAGATACGCAGTATTTT
d_call: TRBD2; v_call: TRBV5-5; clone_size: few; j_call: TRBJ2-4; cdr3_aa: CASSQTSFENIQYF; cdr3_nt: TGTGCCAGCAGTCAGACTAGCTTTGAAAACATTCAGTACTTC
d_call: NA; v_call: TRBV19; clone_size: NA; j_call: TRBJ1-2; cdr3_aa: CASSQPQGRGGYTF; cdr3_nt: TGTGCCAGTAGTCAACCCCAGGGGCGAGGGGGCTACACCTTC
d_call: NA; v_call: TRBV21-1; clone_size: NA; j_call: TRBJ1-2; cdr3_aa: CANEIGEREDWNYGYTF; cdr3_nt: TGTGCCAACGAAATCGGGGAGAGGGAGGACTGGAACTATGGCTACACCTTC
d_call: TRBD2; v_call: TRBV11-3; clone_size: NA; j_call: TRBJ2-5; cdr3_aa: CASSSGTSGSKETQYF; cdr3_nt: TGTGCCAGCAGCTCAGGGACTAGCGGGAGTAAAGAGACCCAGTACTTC
d_call: TRBD2; v_call: TRBV19; clone_size: NA; j_call: TRBJ2-1; cdr3_aa: CASISGSYEQFF; cdr3_nt: TGTGCCAGTATTAGCGGGAGTTATGAGCAGTTCTTC
d_call: NA; v_call: TRBV28; clone_size: NA; j_call: TRBJ2-7; cdr3_aa: CASSPLWGRDEQYF; cdr3_nt: TGTGCCAGCAGTCCCTTATGGGGCAGGGACGAGCAGTACTTC
d_call: NA; v_call: TRBV12-2; clone_size: NA; j_call: TRBJ1-3; cdr3_aa: CASRLEGQGGNTIYF; cdr3_nt: TGTGCAAGTCGCTTAGAGGGACAGGGTGGAAACACCATATATTTT
d_call: NA; v_call: TRBV29-1; clone_size: NA; j_call: TRBJ2-3; cdr3_aa: CSVAIGMAGDTQYF; cdr3_nt: TGCAGCGTGGCCATAGGGATGGCGGGAGATACGCAGTATTTT
d_call: TRBD1; v_call: TRBV5-1; clone_size: NA; j_call: TRBJ1-2; cdr3_aa: CASSLPGGLYGYTF; cdr3_nt: TGCGCCAGCAGCTTGCCAGGGGGGCTATATGGCTACACCTTC
d_call: NA; v_call: TRBV3-1/TRBV3-2; clone_size: NA; j_call: TRBJ2-7; cdr3_aa: CASSQMGQGLSYEQYF; cdr3_nt: TGTGCCAGCAGCCAAATGGGCCAGGGTCTCTCCTACGAGCAGTACTTC
d_call: NA; v_call: TRBV7-2; clone_size: NA; j_call: TRBJ1-2; cdr3_aa: CASSLSMSGYTF; cdr3_nt: TGTGCCAGCAGCTTAAGTATGAGTGGCTACACCTTC